This T cell receptor beta chain comes out of a study of neoadjuvant anti-PD-1 for oral cavity cancer. The overall study: Most patients had three to four biweekly doses of 3 mg/kg nivolumab before resection. Patients without progression received a fourth nivolumab dose around day 43, then surgical resection on days 50-56.

TCRdb's copy holds only in-frame clones and misses some; the assay was immunoSEQ multiplex PCR. The sample contains 13,000 or so clones, 71% of which appear only once. This clone was observed a single time. Its antigen remains unknown. The time point is: after neoadjuvant nivolumab, at surgical resection. From germline, CDR1 is MNHNS and CDR2 SASEGT. Trimming took 10 bases from V and 5 from J; bases not matched to a gene: 11. This CDR3 contains 15 residues. Broader study findings: With a few patients per group, TCR findings need larger cohorts.

The chain recombines TRBV6-1 with TRBJ2-7; 13 bases are a match to TRBD2. The sample here was PBMCs, taken after nivolumab (anti-PD-1) treatment. This receptor was taken from a person aged 40 to 85 with oral cavity squamous cell carcinoma. The CDR3 loop reads CATFPGLAGYHEQYF. The CDR3 DNA reads as TGTGCCACCTTCCCGGGACTAGCGGGATACCACGAGCAGTACTTC.